The 13 T cell receptor beta chains listed next were all sequenced from one sample in a study of radiotherapy plus CTLA-4 blockade in lung cancer. Clones were sequenced by immunoSEQ multiplex PCR, and TCRdb holds only the in-frame ones, with some missing. This repertoire shows approximately 52,000 clones, 77% found once; its top ten account for around 2.4%. Material: peripheral blood, obtained from a patient treated with radiotherapy plus ipilimumab. The source is a human donor with non-small cell lung cancer whose response to radiotherapy plus ipilimumab could not be evaluated.

Concerning this clone: No conserved phenylalanine or tryptophan is present at the end of the CDR3, so a read error is the likely explanation. The DNA is left out, because the CDR3 cannot be placed on it with certainty; the CDR3 is given as TCRdb lists it. The chain couples TRBV4-1 to TRBJ2-7; the table's D call, TRBD1, was not checked against the DNA. The CDR3 numbers 15 amino acids, ends counted. Looked up from germline, CDR1 is MGHRA and CDR2 is YSYEKL. CDR3 sequence: CASSRSALTGTISAL.

This clone was counted only a few times. The genes are TRBV19 and TRBJ1-1; D perhaps matches TRBD1 (5 bases). The CDR3 has 11 amino acids. V was cut by 7 bases and J by 7 bases, with 10 bases left in between. Germline V gene lookup returns CDR1 LNHDA and CDR2 SQIVND (reference sequence). The CDR3 region has the DNA TGTGCCAGTACTGCGGGGGTTGAAGCTTTCTTT. It translates to CASTAGVEAFF.

The chain links TRBV7-2 to TRBJ2-7; 8 bases match TRBD2. V trimming: 2 bases; J trimming: 5 bases; junction bases outside the gene matches: 11. The CDR3 loop spans 16 amino acids. Germline loops: CDR1 SGHTA, CDR2 FQGNSA. DNA for the CDR3: TGTGCCAGCAGCTTAAACCCAGCGGGAGTATTTGACGAGCAGTACTTC. This codes for CASSLNPAGVFDEQYF.

This chain connects TRBV28 to TRBJ2-7, with TRBD1 matching over 9 bases. CDR1 MDHEN and CDR2 SYDVKM come from the germline V gene. CDR3 length: 14 amino acids. V lost 1 base, J lost 6 bases, and 4 bases stayed unmatched. The CDR3 DNA reads as TGTGCCAGCAGTTTATCGGGACAGGGCGGCGAGCAGTACTTC. Translated: CASSLSGQGGEQYF.

The rearrangement links TRBV10-3 to TRBJ1-2; 7 bases agree with TRBD1. Germline V gene lookup returns CDR1 ENHRY and CDR2 SYGVKD. Trimming cost V 6 bases and J 5 bases; bases outside gene matches: 9. This CDR3 has 14 residues. As DNA, the CDR3 is TGTGCCATCAGATCAAATAGGGACAGTTATGGCTACACCTTC. Protein sequence: CAIRSNRDSYGYTF.

This chain connects TRBV30 to TRBJ2-7; 10 nucleotides line up with TRBD2. CDR1 is GTSNPN, CDR2 SVGIG, per germline (reference sequence). V shed 4 bases and J 6 bases; nucleotides not matched to a gene: 6. CDR3 length equals 13 residues. Written as DNA, the CDR3 is TGTGCCTGGACTCCGGGACTAGCGACCGAGCAGTACTTC. Amino acid sequence: CAWTPGLATEQYF.

This clone is a singleton in its sample. This sequence joins TRBV7-9 and TRBJ2-7, with D perhaps TRBD1 (5 bases). The CDR3 has 14 residues. Germline loops: CDR1 SEHNR, CDR2 FQNEAQ (reference sequence). Deletions cut 5 bases from V and 1 base from J, with 12 bases between. The CDR3 protein is CASSPTVYSYEQYF. DNA for the CDR3: TGTGCCAGCAGCCCGACAGTTTATTCCTACGAGCAGTACTTC.

The genes are TRBV30 and TRBJ2-4; TRBD1 matches at 9 bases. Germline CDR1 GTSNPN, CDR2 SVGIG (reference sequence). The CDR3 spans 14 residues. V shed 3 bases and J 6 bases; nucleotides not matched to a gene: 6. In DNA form, the CDR3 reads TGTGCCTGGAGCCCGGGACAGGGTGGAAACATTCAGTACTTC. Residues: CAWSPGQGGNIQYF.

V usage is TRBV27 and J usage is TRBJ1-1; 12 positions match TRBD1. Germline V CDR1 and CDR2: MNHEY, SMNVEV (reference sequence). This CDR3 has 14 amino acids. The trim removed 9 bases at V and 4 bases at J, leaving 6 bases unmatched. In DNA form, the CDR3 reads TGTGCCAGTACGTGGGGACAGGGGGCCACTGAAGCTTTCTTT. Translating it yields CASTWGQGATEAFF.

The rearrangement links TRBV6-6 to TRBJ1-1; weak D call: TRBD1 (6 bases). The CDR3 length is 16 residues. Trimming took off 1 base at V and 1 base at J, with 13 bases between the two ends. The germline CDR1 and CDR2 sequences are MNHNY and SVGAGI (reference sequence). As DNA, the CDR3 is TGTGCCAGCAGTTACTTTCTCCGGGGACAGAACACTGAAGCTTTCTTT. This translates into CASSYFLRGQNTEAFF.

The CDR3 region has the DNA TGTGCCAGCAGTTTAATGGTCGAGGAGAACACTGAAGCTTTCTTT. This translates into CASSLMVEENTEAFF. The V gene is TRBV27, the J gene TRBJ1-1; D gene unclear. The germline CDR1 and CDR2 sequences are MNHEY and SMNVEV (reference sequence). The CDR3 runs 15 residues. Trimming removed 2 bases from V and 1 base from J, with 11 bases in between.

This chain uses TRBV5-1 with TRBJ2-7; 8 bases are shared with TRBD1. This CDR3 comprises 14 residues. Germline assignment: CDR1 SGHRS and CDR2 YFSETQ. The trim removed 4 bases at V and 4 bases at J, leaving 7 bases unmatched. CDR3 DNA: TGCGCCAGCAGCCCTCAGGGGGCAACGTACGAGCAGTACTTC. Protein: CASSPQGATYEQYF.

CDR3 sequence: CASSKGAGYEQYF. The CDR3 region has the DNA TGTGCCAGTAGTAAGGGGGCCGGCTACGAGCAGTACTTC. This chain connects TRBV19 to TRBJ2-7; 7 bases are a match to TRBD1. CDR1 is LNHDA, CDR2 SQIVND, per germline (reference sequence). Germline trimming cut 4 bases from V and 3 bases from J; bases unmatched to any gene: 3. The CDR3 covers 13 residues.